In its sample, the clone carrying this T cell receptor beta chain was seen many times. The antigen remains undetermined. The junction departs from the called germline gene at one end, perhaps through a read error. Regarding the study as a whole: Tumor Treg TCRs overlapped most with tumor naive CD4+ cells. In terms of TCR gene usage, tumor memory CD4+ T cells clustered together with blood and lymph node memory CD4+ cells, as well as with lymph node naive CD4+ cells. The larger cohort examined one V-J beta rearrangement, not whole repertoires.

Each CDR3 protein is one row after TCRdb ran MiXCR on the 5' RACE reads. The sample has more than 9,000 distinct CDR3 sequences, roughly 17% seen once. Cells sorted as Tregs were CD4+, CD25+ and CD127-/low. The length of the CDR3 is 15 residues. The germline V gene has CDR1 SGDLS and CDR2 YYNGEE. The chain combines TRBV9 with TRBJ1-2; 7 bases are shared with TRBD1. The sequence derives from a female donor with breast cancer. Sequencing was done on a sample of Tregs sorted from a lymph node. The CDR3 DNA follows: TGTGCCAGCAGCGCCGGACAGGATATTAACTATGGGTACACCTTC. Protein product: CASSAGQDINYGYTF.